The 23 T cell receptor beta chains listed next were all sequenced from one sample in a study of blood T cell dynamics during melanoma immunotherapy. Time point in this sample: week 3, after first cycle of checkpoint inhibitor. Here immunoSEQ multiplex PCR was the method, and the copy in TCRdb shows in-frame clones only, minus some. This sample yields about 8,000 clones, of which roughly 77% are seen a single time; approximately 15% belongs to the top ten. Material: blood, obtained from a patient treated with checkpoint blockade. These receptors all stem from a human donor with melanoma.

This chain joins TRBV6-1 and TRBJ2-7; D gene ambiguous. The germline gives CDR1 MNHNS, CDR2 SASEGT. V lost 4 bases, J lost 3 bases, and 1 base lay in between. CDR3 size: 10 residues. CDR3 sequence reads: CASSVYEQYF. As DNA, the CDR3 is TGTGCCAGCAGTGTCTACGAGCAGTACTTC.

The chain has TRBV10-3 and TRBJ1-4; D gene ambiguous. Germline V gives CDR1 ENHRY, CDR2 SYGVKD. CDR3 length: 15 amino acids. V was shortened by 2 bases and J by 0 bases, with 7 bases between the two germline ends. CDR3 in DNA: TGTGCCATCAGTGAGGATCGAACAACTAATGAAAAACTGTTTTTT. Amino acids: CAISEDRTTNEKLFF.

This clone was counted once. The chain links TRBV4-1 to TRBJ2-5; 8 bases fit TRBD2. The assigned J gene may be wrong: the sequence end matches TRBJ2-7 better. CDR3 length equals 16 residues. Germline-derived CDR1 and CDR2 are MGHRA and YSYEKL. CDR3 in DNA: TGCGCCAGCAGCCAAGTCCTAGCGGGCCAAAACTACGAGCAGTACTTC. Its translation is CASSQVLAGQNYEQYF.

The chain links TRBV25-1 to TRBJ2-5, with 8 bases identical to TRBD2. The length of the CDR3 is 16 residues. Germline values: CDR1 MGHDK, CDR2 SYGVNS. V lost 3 bases, J lost 4 bases, and 10 bases stayed unmatched. The chain's CDR3 is CASSEPGGPVRETQYF. As DNA, the CDR3 is TGTGCCAGCAGTGAGCCGGGGGGGCCGGTAAGAGAGACCCAGTACTTC.

Concerning this clone: The same CDR3 arises from other DNA sequences in this sample as well. The V gene is TRBV6-6, the J gene TRBJ2-7, with 12 positions matching TRBD2. CDR3 length equals 15 residues. Germline CDR1 MNHNY, CDR2 SVGAGI (reference sequence). J gave up 5 bases and V 8 bases, and 10 bases lay outside the gene matches. The CDR3 spells CASSNGLAGSHEQYF. The CDR3, as DNA: TGTGCCAGCTCCAACGGACTAGCGGGGAGCCACGAGCAGTACTTC.

This chain connects TRBV4-2 to TRBJ2-7; the D gene is possibly TRBD2 (6 bases). Germline V lookup: CDR1 LGHNA, CDR2 YNFKEQ. Trimming left V 0 bases short and J 0 bases short, with 15 bases between. The CDR3 length is 17 residues. The CDR3 reads CASSQDERGSSSYEQYF. The CDR3 DNA reads TGTGCCAGCAGCCAAGATGAACGGGGGAGTAGCTCCTACGAGCAGTACTTC.

The rearrangement links TRBV6-5 to TRBJ2-2; D could derive from TRBD1 or TRBD2 (5 bases each). The V end was cut by 6 bases, the J end by 0 bases, with 11 bases between. The CDR3 has 15 residues. From germline, CDR1 is MNHEY and CDR2 SVGAGI. CDR3 nucleotide sequence: TGTGCCAGCAGGGGGAGACAGTCGAACACCGGGGAGCTGTTTTTT. Its protein is CASRGRQSNTGELFF.

The V call is TRBV29-1, the J call TRBJ2-7; weak D call: TRBD1 (5 bases). Trimming took off 7 bases at V and 6 bases at J, with 13 bases between the two ends. The CDR3 has 11 residues. CDR1 SQVTM and CDR2 ANQGSEA come from the germline V gene. The CDR3 reads CSALLGVEQYF. In DNA, the CDR3 is TGCAGCGCCCTTCTAGGGGTCGAGCAGTACTTC.

The gene calls are TRBV7-8 and TRBJ1-6, with a tentative D call TRBD1 (5 bases). Germline V gene lookup returns CDR1 SGHVS and CDR2 FQNEAQ. Trimming took 5 bases from V and 0 from J, leaving 11 bases between them. The CDR3 length is 16 residues. CDR3 sequence: CASSPDGGSYNSPLHF. The CDR3 DNA follows: TGTGCCAGCAGCCCGGACGGGGGCTCCTATAATTCACCCCTCCACTTT.

This sequence joins TRBV11-2 and TRBJ2-7; no clear D. The germline V gene has CDR1 SGHAT and CDR2 FQNNGV. The V and J ends lost 4 bases and 9 bases respectively, with 22 bases between them. The length of the CDR3 is 15 residues. CDR3 in DNA: TGTGCCAGCAGCTCCGTTCGCGGACGGCCGATGGGGCAGTACTTC. This translates into CASSSVRGRPMGQYF.

V gene TRBV30 combines with J gene TRBJ1-2; D is perhaps TRBD1 (5 bases). V was cut by 0 bases and J by 1 base, with 12 bases left in between. Germline V gives CDR1 GTSNPN, CDR2 SVGIG (reference sequence). The length of the CDR3 is 15 residues. The chain's CDR3 is CAWSVHRGGNYGYTF. In nucleotides, the CDR3 is TGTGCCTGGAGTGTACATAGGGGCGGTAACTATGGCTACACCTTC.

The chain combines TRBV7-9 with TRBJ2-5, with D possibly being TRBD2 (6 bases). The ends were cut back, 3 bases at V and 5 bases at J, with 13 bases in the middle. Germline V gives CDR1 SEHNR, CDR2 FQNEAQ (reference sequence). There are 14 residues in the CDR3. As DNA, the CDR3 is TGTGCCAGCAGCTTTCGTGGGGAGGTGGAGACCCAGTACTTC. Translation: CASSFRGEVETQYF.

The chain employs TRBV15 and TRBJ2-5, with TRBD1 as a possible D gene (6 bases). TRBJ2-7 matches the DNA end more closely, so the J call is doubtful. Per the germline V gene, CDR1 is LNHNV and CDR2 is YYDKDF (reference sequence). This CDR3 spans 16 amino acids. The CDR3 DNA reads as TGTGCCACCAGCAGAGATTACGGGACAATCGCCTACGAGCAGTACTTC. Translating gives CATSRDYGTIAYEQYF.

The table lists this clone with a few counts. The chain combines TRBV5-1 with TRBJ1-3, with TRBD1 as a possible D gene (6 bases). CDR1 is SGHRS and CDR2 is YFSETQ in the germline V gene. The CDR3 is 17 residues long. Trimming shortened V by 0 bases and J by 1 base, and 14 bases separated the two germline ends. This CDR3 is CASSLVSGDASGNTIYF. As DNA, the CDR3 is TGCGCCAGCAGCTTGGTGTCAGGGGACGCGTCTGGAAACACCATATATTTT.

The J gene is TRBJ2-5, the V gene TRBV7-9; a possible D gene is TRBD2 (7 bases). Germline loops: CDR1 SEHNR, CDR2 FQNEAQ (reference sequence). The CDR3 length is 13 residues. The V end lost 7 bases, the J end lost 4 bases, and 13 bases lay between the germline ends. CDR3 residues: CASTTGGRETQYF. In nucleotides, the CDR3 is TGTGCCAGCACCACCGGGGGGCGAGAGACCCAGTACTTC.

This chain uses TRBV15 with TRBJ1-1; possibly TRBD1 for D (5 bases). V lost 9 bases to trimming and J lost 5 bases, with 22 bases between them. The V gene's germline CDR1 is LNHNV and CDR2 YYDKDF (reference sequence). There are 15 residues in the CDR3. The CDR3 DNA reads TGTGCCACGAAGATTTTTTCAGGGATAGGGACTGAAGCTTTCTTT. Its protein product is CATKIFSGIGTEAFF.

The gene calls are TRBV7-9 and TRBJ2-3, with TRBD1 matching 7 bases. V lost 5 bases and J lost 2; bases outside the gene matches: 7. Germline V gene data show CDR1 as SEHNR and CDR2 as FQNEAQ (reference sequence). This CDR3 comprises 15 residues. The CDR3 is CASSHWDRFTDTQYF. CDR3 coding DNA: TGTGCCAGCAGCCATTGGGACAGATTCACAGATACGCAGTATTTT. The full variable domain, completed using reference TRBV7-9 and TRBJ2-3, is DTGVSQNPRHKITKRGQNVTFRCDPISEHNRLYWYRQTLGQGPEFLTYFQNEAQLEKSRLLSDRFSAERPKGSFSTLEIQRTEQGDSAMYLCASSHWDRFTDTQYFGPGTRLTVL.

The chain employs TRBV7-9 and TRBJ2-3, with D perhaps matching TRBD1 (5 bases). CDR1 is SEHNR and CDR2 is FQNEAQ in the germline V gene (reference sequence). The V end lost 0 bases, the J end lost 6 bases, and 16 bases lay between the germline ends. The CDR3 runs 16 residues. The CDR3 reads CASSLATARAGDTQYF. Written as DNA, the CDR3 is TGTGCCAGCAGCTTAGCTACCGCCAGGGCTGGGGATACGCAGTATTTT.

The chain links TRBV19 to TRBJ1-4; D is uncertain. Looked up from germline, CDR1 is LNHDA and CDR2 is SQIVND (reference sequence). This CDR3 is 14 amino acids long. V gave up 5 bases and J gave up 2 bases, with 9 bases separating them. CDR3 DNA: TGTGCCAGTAGTCAAGGGTGGACTAATGAAAAACTGTTTTTT. This sequence encodes CASSQGWTNEKLFF. The full variable domain, rest sourced from reference TRBV19 and TRBJ1-4, is DGGITQSPKYLFRKEGQNVTLSCEQNLNHDAMYWYRQDPGQGLRLIYYSQIVNDFQKGDIAEGYSVSREKKESFPLTVTSAQKNPTAFYLCASSQGWTNEKLFFGSGTQLSVL.

V is TRBV9 and J is TRBJ1-6; D unclear. Germline V gene data show CDR1 as SGDLS and CDR2 as YYNGEE. The CDR3 spans 15 residues. The V end lost 4 bases, the J end lost 4 bases, and 12 bases lay between the germline ends. The CDR3 DNA follows: TGTGCCAGCAGCTTCACCGGGTCTTATAATTCACCCCTCCACTTT. Protein: CASSFTGSYNSPLHF.

The J gene is TRBJ1-5, the V gene TRBV19, with no clear D. This CDR3 is 17 amino acids long. The germline CDR1 and CDR2 sequences are LNHDA and SQIVND (reference sequence). Trimming left V 1 base short and J 6 bases short, with 19 bases between. This chain's CDR3 is CASSIVDGEKGGQPQHF. The CDR3 region has the DNA TGTGCCAGTAGTATAGTAGATGGGGAAAAAGGAGGTCAGCCCCAGCATTTT.

The V call is TRBV5-5, the J call TRBJ2-5; D possibly corresponds to TRBD1 (6 bases). Trimming cost V 0 bases and J 4 bases, with 13 bases left between them. Germline values: CDR1 SGHKS, CDR2 YYEKEE (reference sequence). This CDR3 spans 15 amino acids. The CDR3 coding sequence is TGTGCCAGCAGCTTGGAAGGTTTACAGGGAGAGACCCAGTACTTC. It is translated as CASSLEGLQGETQYF.

This sequence joins TRBV4-2 and TRBJ2-2, with D tentatively TRBD1 or TRBD2 (5 bases each). Germline CDR1 is LGHNA and CDR2 is YNFKEQ. This CDR3 is built from 13 residues. V lost 5 bases to trimming and J lost 4 bases, with 8 bases between them. The CDR3 DNA reads TGTGCCAGCAGCGAGAGGGGCACCGGGGAGCTGTTTTTT. Encoded protein: CASSERGTGELFF.